Described below is a single T cell receptor beta chain sequence and its context. The entry originates in a study of CD8 T cells in Susac syndrome. RNA was extracted with the RNeasy kit, and a quantity of roughly 0.45 to 1 ug was reverse transcribed using random hexamers. Via MiXCR, TCRdb re-called the immunoSEQ multiplex PCR reads, giving one row per CDR3 protein. Among fewer than 350,000 distinct CDR3 sequences listed, approximately 90% were seen once. The CDR3 extends over 14 amino acids. Germline assignment: CDR1 SGHDN and CDR2 FVKESK. Trimming pared 4 bases from V and 2 bases from J, leaving 9 bases between.

The sample taken for sequencing was CD4+ T cells from PBMCs. This clonotype was obtained from a human donor with multiple sclerosis. This chain links TRBV14 with TRBJ1-3; D gene unclear. The CDR3 reads CASSRYRAGNTIYF. In nucleotides, the CDR3 is TGTGCCAGCAGCCGGTACAGAGCTGGAAACACCATATATTTT.